This T cell receptor (beta chain) was recovered during a study of blood T cell repertoires in COVID-19. Germline CDR1 reads LNHDA; CDR2 reads SQIVND (reference sequence). Deletions cut 5 bases from V and 2 bases from J, with 9 bases between. CDR3 length: 13 amino acids. Assay used: immunoSEQ multiplex PCR; TCRdb lists only in-frame clones, some missing. The data show 110,000 or so clones, over 60% seen once. The receptor was isolated from a man in his 70s with acute or convalescent COVID-19. Material: peripheral blood. The rearrangement uses TRBV19 and TRBJ1-1; D is possibly TRBD1 (6 bases). In nucleotides, the CDR3 is TGTGCCAGTAGTTTACAGGGTAACACTGAAGCTTTCTTT. It codes for CASSLQGNTEAFF. Variable domain in full (rest from reference TRBV19 and TRBJ1-1): DGGITQSPKYLFRKEGQNVTLSCEQNLNHDAMYWYRQDPGQGLRLIYYSQIVNDFQKGDIAEGYSVSREKKESFPLTVTSAQKNPTAFYLCASSLQGNTEAFFGQGTRLTVV.